The 20 T cell receptor beta chains given below trace back to one sample, sequenced in a study of shared clonotypes between healthy human individuals. The repertoire was sequenced with immunoSEQ multiplex PCR; TCRdb's copy has only in-frame clones and lacks some. Among 2,500,000 or so clones listed, approximately 93% were seen once. Sequenced material: naive CD4+ T cells from PBMCs. The subset denotes: CD45RA+ positively selected. The receptors come from a man between 18 and 29 years old in good health. Some clones in this sample may be carry-over from other donors' samples.

The V call is TRBV27, the J call TRBJ2-1; 15 bases agree with TRBD2. This CDR3 spans 19 amino acids. V lost 5 bases and J lost 1; bases outside the gene matches: 9. CDR1 MNHEY and CDR2 SMNVEV come from the germline V gene (reference sequence). The chain's CDR3 is CASSRLGLAGGLSYNEQFF. The CDR3 DNA reads as TGTGCCAGCAGTCGCCTCGGACTAGCGGGAGGGTTGTCCTACAATGAGCAGTTCTTC.

The chain combines TRBV9 with TRBJ2-7; TRBD2 matches at 9 bases. The CDR3 is 16 residues long. Germline V lookup: CDR1 SGDLS, CDR2 YYNGEE. V shed 6 bases and J 5 bases; nucleotides not matched to a gene: 15. The CDR3 bases are TGTGCCAGCACTCCACCTCGCGGGAGGGCCCTGAACGAGCAGTACTTC. This gives the protein CASTPPRGRALNEQYF.

This sequence joins TRBV5-1 and TRBJ1-3, with TRBD1 matching 9 bases. The CDR3 runs 17 residues. V dropped 3 bases and J dropped 8; count of bases not matched to a gene: 15. From germline, CDR1 is SGHRS and CDR2 YFSETQ. DNA of the CDR3: TGCGCCAGCAGCTCAACCGGGACAGGGACCTATGGGGACACCATATATTTT. Translating gives CASSSTGTGTYGDTIYF. Full variable domain (rest looked up from reference TRBV5-1 and TRBJ1-3): KAGVTQTPRYLIKTRGQQVTLSCSPISGHRSVSWYQQTPGQGLQFLFEYFSETQRNKGNFPGRFSGRQFSNSRSEMNVSTLELGDSALYLCASSSTGTGTYGDTIYFGEGSWLTVV.

As regards this clone: Different DNA sequences within this sample yield the same CDR3. The genes are TRBV7-3 and TRBJ1-1, with D perhaps matching TRBD1 (5 bases). Germline assignment: CDR1 SGHTA and CDR2 FQGTGA. CDR3 size: 13 residues. Trimming shortened V by 0 bases and J by 3 bases, and 5 bases separated the two germline ends. Here the CDR3 DNA reads TGTGCCAGCAGCTTAACGGGGGACACTGAAGCTTTCTTT. Amino acid sequence: CASSLTGDTEAFF.

The chain links TRBV5-1 to TRBJ2-2; D gene unclear. This CDR3 has 15 amino acids. Germline V CDR1 and CDR2: SGHRS, YFSETQ. Trimming stripped 4 bases from V and 0 bases from J, with 10 bases between. CDR3 region: CASSGQNTNTGELFF. CDR3 in DNA: TGCGCCAGCAGCGGTCAAAACACGAACACCGGGGAGCTGTTTTTT.

In DNA, the CDR3 is TGTGCCCTCAGCACTACGGGAACCCCCTACGAGCAGTACTTC. Its translation is CALSTTGTPYEQYF. This chain links TRBV6-1 with TRBJ2-7; D might be TRBD2 (5 bases). Trimming took off 11 bases at V and 2 bases at J, with 19 bases between the two ends. Germline-derived CDR1 and CDR2 are MNHNS and SASEGT. The CDR3 sequence is 14 residues long.

The chain carries TRBV7-9 and TRBJ2-1, with 12 bases identical to TRBD2. The CDR3 consists of 16 residues. CDR1 is SEHNR, CDR2 FQNEAQ, per germline (reference sequence). V shed 1 base and J 8 bases; nucleotides not matched to a gene: 6. The CDR3 is CASSLVGLAGRYEQFF. DNA for the CDR3: TGTGCCAGCAGCTTAGTAGGACTAGCGGGAAGGTATGAGCAGTTCTTC.

J is TRBJ2-7 and V is TRBV4-3; D call uncertain. The CDR3 sequence is 16 residues long. CDR1 and CDR2 from the germline V gene are LGHNA and YSLEER. Trimming took 0 bases from V and 2 from J, leaving 14 bases between them. The CDR3 is CASSQDAALSTYEQYF. The CDR3 DNA is TGCGCCAGCAGCCAAGATGCGGCTTTGTCCACCTACGAGCAGTACTTC.

With respect to this clone: This sample includes further DNA sequences coding for the same CDR3. The chain links TRBV6-1 to TRBJ2-7; 11 bases align to TRBD2. This CDR3 is 15 amino acids long. The germline gives CDR1 MNHNS, CDR2 SASEGT. After removal of 5 bases from V and 0 bases from J, the junction contained 3 bases not matched to a gene. The CDR3 sequence: CASSPGLAGSYEQYF. The CDR3 nucleotides read TGTGCCAGCAGTCCAGGACTAGCGGGCTCCTACGAGCAGTACTTC.

V gene TRBV29-1 combines with J gene TRBJ2-1; 9 bases agree with TRBD1. The CDR3 consists of 13 residues. V lost 7 bases, J lost 8 bases, and 9 bases stayed unmatched. Germline CDR1 SQVTM, CDR2 ANQGSEA. CDR3 sequence: CSAGTGSFDEQFF. The CDR3 region has the DNA TGCAGCGCCGGGACAGGGAGTTTCGATGAGCAGTTCTTC.

J is TRBJ2-7 and V is TRBV28; 7 nucleotides agree with TRBD1. The V gene end was trimmed by 3 bases and the J gene end by 4 bases; junction bases not matched to a gene: 6. Germline values: CDR1 MDHEN, CDR2 SYDVKM. The CDR3 contains 14 residues. CDR3 in amino acids: CASSFMTGRYEQYF. For the CDR3, the DNA is TGTGCCAGCAGTTTCATGACAGGGCGGTACGAGCAGTACTTC.

This clone was observed a handful of times. CDR3: CASSRGVRNQPQHF. As DNA, the CDR3 is TGTGCCAGCAGCCGGGGCGTGCGGAATCAGCCCCAGCATTTT. This sequence joins TRBV6-5 and TRBJ1-5; tentatively, D is TRBD1 (5 bases). V lost 6 bases and J lost 4, with 13 bases in between. This CDR3 is built from 14 residues. The germline V gene encodes CDR1 MNHEY and CDR2 SVGAGI.

This clone was seen once. The V and J genes are TRBV14 and TRBJ2-5, with D possibly TRBD1 on 5 matching bases. CDR1 is SGHDN, CDR2 FVKESK, per germline. V dropped 1 base and J dropped 1 base, with 10 bases sitting between them. This CDR3 contains 15 residues. CDR3 in DNA: TGTGCCAGCAGCCAAGCGCCAACAGGCCAAGAGACCCAGTACTTC. This translates into CASSQAPTGQETQYF.

The chain joins TRBV6-1 to TRBJ2-5; D uncertain. Germline CDR1 and CDR2: MNHNS and SASEGT. CDR3 length: 13 residues. Trimming pared 1 base from V and 2 bases from J, leaving 5 bases between. The CDR3 DNA follows: TGTGCCAGCAGTGAAGTGGGTCAAGAGACCCAGTACTTC. Protein: CASSEVGQETQYF.

The CDR3 coding sequence is TGTGCCAGCAGCCTGACCGGGACTAGCGGCACAGATACGCAGTATTTT. It is translated as CASSLTGTSGTDTQYF. This chain links TRBV7-2 with TRBJ2-3, with 10 bases aligning to TRBD2. The CDR3 is made up of 16 amino acids. J was trimmed by 1 base and V by 5 bases; bases with no gene match: 6. CDR1 is SGHTA and CDR2 is FQGNSA in the germline V gene.

The chain employs TRBV7-9 and TRBJ1-3; 10 bases fit TRBD1. Germline assignment: CDR1 SEHNR and CDR2 FQNEAQ (reference sequence). The CDR3 length is 14 residues. Trimming took 4 bases from V and 4 from J; bases not matched to a gene: 1. The DNA for the CDR3 is TGTGCCAGCAGCTGGACAGGGGGAGGAAACACCATATATTTT. This translates into CASSWTGGGNTIYF.

The V gene is TRBV28, the J gene TRBJ2-3, with 9 bases aligning to TRBD2. The trim removed 7 bases at V and 5 bases at J, leaving 7 bases unmatched. CDR3 size: 14 residues. CDR1 is MDHEN, CDR2 SYDVKM, per germline. The CDR3 sequence is CASTLAGAKDTQYF. CDR3 sequence (DNA): TGTGCCAGCACCTTAGCGGGAGCGAAAGATACGCAGTATTTT. Complete variable domain (other parts from reference TRBV28 and TRBJ2-3): DVKVTQSSRYLVKRTGEKVFLECVQDMDHENMFWYRQDPGLGLRLIYFSYDVKMKEKGDIPEGYSVSREKKERFSLILESASTNQTSMYLCASTLAGAKDTQYFGPGTRLTVL.

V usage is TRBV27 and J usage is TRBJ1-4; 7 bases line up with TRBD1. CDR1 and CDR2 (germline): MNHEY, SMNVEV (reference sequence). The CDR3 spans 15 residues. Trimming removed 7 bases from V and 7 bases from J; junction bases left unmatched: 12. CDR3 amino acids: CASKTTETGSEKLFF. CDR3 DNA: TGTGCCAGCAAAACCACCGAGACAGGGAGTGAAAAACTGTTTTTT.

The gene calls are TRBV6-6 and TRBJ2-5; D is tentatively TRBD1 or TRBD2 (6 bases each). Germline CDR1 and CDR2: MNHNY and SVGAGI (reference sequence). The CDR3 loop spans 15 amino acids. With 4 bases removed from V and 4 bases from J, the gap between germline ends came to 16 bases. In DNA, the CDR3 is TGTGCCAGCAGTTCTATCCTCTCGGGGGCAGAGACCCAGTACTTC. Translation: CASSSILSGAETQYF.

The chain is built from TRBV7-2 and TRBJ2-7, with 8 nucleotides matching TRBD1. V lost 7 bases and J lost 2; bases outside the gene matches: 10. CDR1 is SGHTA, CDR2 FQGNSA, per germline. The CDR3 is 15 amino acids. CDR3 in amino acids: CASTILGTGAYEQYF. The CDR3 nucleotides read TGTGCCAGCACCATCCTAGGGACAGGCGCCTACGAGCAGTACTTC.